Listed below are T cell receptor beta chains from one sample, sequenced in a study of cytomegalovirus exposure and HLA in healthy donors. Data came from immunoSEQ multiplex PCR; TCRdb stores just in-frame clones and leaves some out. The sample has around 180,000 clones, about four fifths seen once. The sequenced sample consisted of PBMCs. These receptors all stem from a man between 18 and 35 years old in good health and CMV-seropositive. Each CDR3 is given with its conserved first and last residue. D genes are given only for firm matches. Not all rows give a size; the values are once, few, many and, for expanded clones, a class.

abundance: few
v_gene: TRBV9
d_gene: NA
j_gene: TRBJ2-3
CDR3nt: TGTGCCAGCAGCGTAGGTTGGGGAGGCACAGATACGCAGTATTTT
CDR3aa: CASSVGWGGTDTQYF

abundance: NA
v_gene: TRBV5-1
d_gene: NA
j_gene: TRBJ2-2
CDR3nt: TGCGCCAGCAGCTTGGCCGGAGGGGCTCGGGAGCTGTTTTTT
CDR3aa: CASSLAGGARELFF

abundance: NA
v_gene: TRBV4-2
d_gene: NA
j_gene: TRBJ1-1
CDR3nt: TGTGCCAGCAGCCAAGCCGAGGGAAGTGAAGCTTTCTTT
CDR3aa: CASSQAEGSEAFF

abundance: NA
v_gene: TRBV19
d_gene: NA
j_gene: TRBJ2-5
CDR3nt: TGTGCCAGTAGTATTAACCCGGGACTCCAAGAGACCCAGTACTTC
CDR3aa: CASSINPGLQETQYF

abundance: few
v_gene: TRBV7-9
d_gene: NA
j_gene: TRBJ1-5
CDR3nt: TGTGCCAGCAGCTTAGAAGGGGAGGGCAATCAGCCCCAGCATTTT
CDR3aa: CASSLEGEGNQPQHF

abundance: NA
v_gene: TRBV13
d_gene: NA
j_gene: TRBJ2-5
CDR3nt: TGTGCCAGCTCCCTGGGGAGGTTAGGGGCCCAGTACTTC
CDR3aa: CASSLGRLGAQYF

abundance: NA
v_gene: TRBV30
d_gene: NA
j_gene: TRBJ2-7
CDR3nt: TGTGCCTTGGACACAGGGAGAGGCTACGAGCAGTACTTC
CDR3aa: CALDTGRGYEQYF

abundance: NA
v_gene: TRBV6-4
d_gene: NA
j_gene: TRBJ2-5
CDR3nt: TGTGCCAGCAGTGACTCCCCCGGGTTTCGCCAGTACTTC
CDR3aa: CASSDSPGFRQYF

abundance: NA
v_gene: TRBV6-1
d_gene: TRBD1
j_gene: TRBJ1-5
CDR3nt: TGTGCCAGCAGGATGGGGACAGGGGTAAATCAGCCCCAGCATTTT
CDR3aa: CASRMGTGVNQPQHF

abundance: NA
v_gene: TRBV18
d_gene: NA
j_gene: TRBJ1-2
CDR3nt: TGTGCCAGCTCACCAATCGCGGCAGTAGAAGGCTACACCTTC
CDR3aa: CASSPIAAVEGYTF

abundance: NA
v_gene: TRBV5-1
d_gene: NA
j_gene: TRBJ2-7
CDR3nt: TGCGCCAGCAGCCCGGCGTGGGGGGACTACGAGCAGTACTTC
CDR3aa: CASSPAWGDYEQYF

abundance: NA
v_gene: TRBV6-1
d_gene: TRBD1
j_gene: TRBJ1-5
CDR3nt: TGTGCCAGCAGTGAAGCGGCAGGGGGCGATCAGCCCCAGCATTTT
CDR3aa: CASSEAAGGDQPQHF

abundance: NA
v_gene: TRBV11-2
d_gene: TRBD2
j_gene: TRBJ2-3
CDR3nt: TGTGCCAGCAGCCCCCCTGGCGGGAGAGACACAGATACGCAGTATTTT
CDR3aa: CASSPPGGRDTDTQYF

abundance: NA
v_gene: TRBV7-9
d_gene: NA
j_gene: TRBJ2-7
CDR3nt: TGTGCCAGCAGCTTAGCGGGAGGCGCCTACGAGCAGTACTTC
CDR3aa: CASSLAGGAYEQYF

abundance: NA
v_gene: TRBV13
d_gene: TRBD2
j_gene: TRBJ2-1
CDR3nt: TGTGCCAGCAGCCCCGGGACTAGCGGGAGTAATGAGCAGTTCTTC
CDR3aa: CASSPGTSGSNEQFF

abundance: NA
v_gene: TRBV7-9
d_gene: TRBD2
j_gene: TRBJ2-7
CDR3nt: TGTGCCAGCACCTCGAGGGTTCCTAGCGGGTCTCGGAGCCACGAGCAGTACTTC
CDR3aa: CASTSRVPSGSRSHEQYF

abundance: few
v_gene: TRBV25-1
d_gene: TRBD2
j_gene: TRBJ2-7
CDR3nt: TGTGCCAGCGGTACCGGCGGGAGAGACGAGCAGTACTTC
CDR3aa: CASGTGGRDEQYF

abundance: NA
v_gene: TRBV5-1
d_gene: TRBD1
j_gene: TRBJ2-7
CDR3nt: TGCGCCAGCAGCACCGGGACAGGGGTCAACGAGCAGTACTTC
CDR3aa: CASSTGTGVNEQYF

abundance: NA
v_gene: TRBV27
d_gene: NA
j_gene: TRBJ1-5
CDR3nt: TGTGCCAGCAGAATAGGGGGTAGCAATCAGCCCCAGCATTTT
CDR3aa: CASRIGGSNQPQHF

abundance: few
v_gene: TRBV19
d_gene: NA
j_gene: TRBJ2-1
CDR3nt: TGTGCCAGTGGCGCGGACTATACTTGGAATGAGCAGTTCTTC
CDR3aa: CASGADYTWNEQFF

abundance: NA
v_gene: TRBV27
d_gene: TRBD1
j_gene: TRBJ2-7
CDR3nt: TGTGCCAGCAGTCCACAGGGGCTGAGCTACGAGCAGTACTTC
CDR3aa: CASSPQGLSYEQYF

abundance: NA
v_gene: TRBV7-9
d_gene: NA
j_gene: TRBJ2-7
CDR3nt: TGTGCCAGCAGCCTCGTAGCGGCCGCCTACGAGCAGTACTTC
CDR3aa: CASSLVAAAYEQYF

abundance: NA
v_gene: TRBV7-6
d_gene: TRBD1
j_gene: TRBJ1-1
CDR3nt: TGTGCCAGCAGCGCACGACAGGGCATGAACACTGAAGCTTTCTTT
CDR3aa: CASSARQGMNTEAFF

abundance: NA
v_gene: TRBV5-6
d_gene: NA
j_gene: TRBJ1-5
CDR3nt: TGTGCCAGCAGCTTGGGTCCAGGGCGAGGCAATCAGCCCCAGCATTTT
CDR3aa: CASSLGPGRGNQPQHF

abundance: NA
v_gene: TRBV15
d_gene: NA
j_gene: TRBJ2-5
CDR3nt: TGTGCCACCAGCATTGCGGCCGCCGCCCGGACCCAGTACTTC
CDR3aa: CATSIAAAARTQYF

abundance: NA
v_gene: TRBV5-1
d_gene: NA
j_gene: TRBJ2-6
CDR3nt: TGCGCCAGCAGCTTAGACGGACTGATCTCTGGGGCCAACGTCCTGACTTTC
CDR3aa: CASSLDGLISGANVLTF